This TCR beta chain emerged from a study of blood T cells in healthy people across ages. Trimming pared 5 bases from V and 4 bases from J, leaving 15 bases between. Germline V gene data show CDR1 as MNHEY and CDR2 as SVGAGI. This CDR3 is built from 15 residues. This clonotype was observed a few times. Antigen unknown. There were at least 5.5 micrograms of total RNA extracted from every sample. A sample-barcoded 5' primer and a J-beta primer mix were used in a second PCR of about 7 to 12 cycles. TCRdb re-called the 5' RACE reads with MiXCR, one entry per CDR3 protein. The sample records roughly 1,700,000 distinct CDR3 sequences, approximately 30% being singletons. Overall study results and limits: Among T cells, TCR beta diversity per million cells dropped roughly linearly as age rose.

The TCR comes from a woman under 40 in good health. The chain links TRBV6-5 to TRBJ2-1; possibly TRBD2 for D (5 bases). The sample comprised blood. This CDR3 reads CASSDGSRRYNEQFF. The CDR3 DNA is TGTGCCAGCAGTGACGGGTCTAGGAGGTACAATGAGCAGTTCTTC.